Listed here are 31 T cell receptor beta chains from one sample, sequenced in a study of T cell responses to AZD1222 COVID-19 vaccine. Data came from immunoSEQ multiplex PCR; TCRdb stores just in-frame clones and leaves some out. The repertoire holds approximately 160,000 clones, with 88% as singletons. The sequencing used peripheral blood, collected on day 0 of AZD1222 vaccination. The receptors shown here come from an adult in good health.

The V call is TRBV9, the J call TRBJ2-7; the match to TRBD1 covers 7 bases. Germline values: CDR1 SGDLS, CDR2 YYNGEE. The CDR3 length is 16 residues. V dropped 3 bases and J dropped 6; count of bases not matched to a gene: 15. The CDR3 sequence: CASSDQGTAGGFEQYF. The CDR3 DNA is TGTGCCAGCAGCGACCAAGGGACAGCAGGTGGTTTCGAGCAGTACTTC.

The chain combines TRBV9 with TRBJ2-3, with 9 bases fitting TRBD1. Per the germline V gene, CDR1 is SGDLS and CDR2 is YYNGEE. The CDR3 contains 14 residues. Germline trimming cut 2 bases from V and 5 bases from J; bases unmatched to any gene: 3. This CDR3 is CASSVGTGRDTQYF. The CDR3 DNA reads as TGTGCCAGCAGCGTGGGGACAGGGCGAGATACGCAGTATTTT.

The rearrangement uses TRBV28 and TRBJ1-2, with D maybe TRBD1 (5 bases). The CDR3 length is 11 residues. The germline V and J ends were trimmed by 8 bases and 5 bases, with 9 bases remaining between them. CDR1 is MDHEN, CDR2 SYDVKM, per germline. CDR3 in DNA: TGTGCCAGCTTGGGGCCATATGGCTACACCTTC. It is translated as CASLGPYGYTF.

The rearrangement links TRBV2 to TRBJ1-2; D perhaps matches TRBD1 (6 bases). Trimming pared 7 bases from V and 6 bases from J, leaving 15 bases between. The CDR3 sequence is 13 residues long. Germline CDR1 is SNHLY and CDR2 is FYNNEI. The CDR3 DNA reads TGTGCCAGCAAAGACCGGGGGACAAATGGCTACACCTTC. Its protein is CASKDRGTNGYTF. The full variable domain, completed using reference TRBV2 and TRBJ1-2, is EPEVTQTPSHQVTQMGQEVILRCVPISNHLYFYWYRQILGQKVEFLVSFYNNEISEKSEIFDDQFSVERPDGSNFTLKIRSTKLEDSAMYFCASKDRGTNGYTFGSGTRLTVV.

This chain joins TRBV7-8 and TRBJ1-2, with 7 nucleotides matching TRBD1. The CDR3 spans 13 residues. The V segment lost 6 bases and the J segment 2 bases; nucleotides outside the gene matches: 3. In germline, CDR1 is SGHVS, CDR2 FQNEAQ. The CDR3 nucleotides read TGTGCCAGCAGGCCACAGGGGAACTATGGCTACACCTTC. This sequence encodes CASRPQGNYGYTF.

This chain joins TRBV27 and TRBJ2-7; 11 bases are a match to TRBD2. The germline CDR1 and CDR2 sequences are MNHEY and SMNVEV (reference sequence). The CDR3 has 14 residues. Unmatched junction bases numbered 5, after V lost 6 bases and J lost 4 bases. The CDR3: CASRATSGRYEQYF. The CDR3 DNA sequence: TGTGCCAGCAGGGCCACTAGCGGGAGATACGAGCAGTACTTC.

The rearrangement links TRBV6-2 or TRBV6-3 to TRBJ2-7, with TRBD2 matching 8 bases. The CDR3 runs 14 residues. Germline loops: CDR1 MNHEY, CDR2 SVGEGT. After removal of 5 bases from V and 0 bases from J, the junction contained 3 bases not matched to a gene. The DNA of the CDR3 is TGTGCCAGCAGTCCGGGGACTAGCTCCTACGAGCAGTACTTC. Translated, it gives CASSPGTSSYEQYF.

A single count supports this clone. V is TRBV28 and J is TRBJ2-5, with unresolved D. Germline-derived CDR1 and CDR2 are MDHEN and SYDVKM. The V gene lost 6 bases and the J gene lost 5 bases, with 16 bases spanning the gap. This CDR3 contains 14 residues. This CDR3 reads CASSFRSGVETQYF. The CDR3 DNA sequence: TGTGCCAGCAGCTTTCGCTCCGGCGTGGAGACCCAGTACTTC.

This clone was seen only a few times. The CDR3 protein is CASSISGTTDTQYF. CDR3 sequence (DNA): TGTGCCAGTAGTATCAGCGGTACCACAGATACGCAGTATTTT. The J gene is TRBJ2-3, the V gene TRBV19, with D possibly TRBD2 on 5 matching bases. V lost 3 bases and J 2 bases, leaving 9 bases between the germline ends. The CDR3 totals 14 residues. The germline V gene has CDR1 LNHDA and CDR2 SQIVND (reference sequence).

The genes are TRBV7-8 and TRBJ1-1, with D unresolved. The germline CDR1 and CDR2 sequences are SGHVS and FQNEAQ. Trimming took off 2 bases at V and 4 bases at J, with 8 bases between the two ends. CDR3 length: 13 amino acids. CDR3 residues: CASSLNGGTEAFF. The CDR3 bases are TGTGCCAGCAGCTTAAACGGCGGCACTGAAGCTTTCTTT.

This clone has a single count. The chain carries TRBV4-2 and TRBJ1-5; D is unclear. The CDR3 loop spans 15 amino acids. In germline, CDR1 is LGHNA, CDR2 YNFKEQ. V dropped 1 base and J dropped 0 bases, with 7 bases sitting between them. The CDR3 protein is CASSQGQASNQPQHF. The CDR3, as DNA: TGTGCCAGCAGCCAAGGGCAGGCTAGCAATCAGCCCCAGCATTTT.

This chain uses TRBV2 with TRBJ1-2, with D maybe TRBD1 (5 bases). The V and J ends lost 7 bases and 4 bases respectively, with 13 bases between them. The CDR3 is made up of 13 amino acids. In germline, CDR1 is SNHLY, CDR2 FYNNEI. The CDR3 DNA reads TGTGCCAGCACTCCGGGGACTATCTATGGCTACACCTTC. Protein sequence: CASTPGTIYGYTF.

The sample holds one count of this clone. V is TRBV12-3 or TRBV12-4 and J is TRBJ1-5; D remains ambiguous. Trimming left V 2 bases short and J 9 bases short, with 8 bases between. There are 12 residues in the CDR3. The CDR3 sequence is CASSLTGWPQHF. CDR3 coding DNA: TGTGCCAGCAGTTTAACGGGTTGGCCCCAGCATTTT.

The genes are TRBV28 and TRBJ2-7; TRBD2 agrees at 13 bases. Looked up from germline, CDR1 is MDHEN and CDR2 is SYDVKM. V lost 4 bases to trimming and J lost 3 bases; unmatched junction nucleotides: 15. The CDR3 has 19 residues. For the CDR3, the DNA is TGTGCCAGCAGTTCCCTGGTGGCGGGAGGACTAGCGGGAGTCTACGAGCAGTACTTC. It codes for CASSSLVAGGLAGVYEQYF. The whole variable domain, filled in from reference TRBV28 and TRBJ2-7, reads DVKVTQSSRYLVKRTGEKVFLECVQDMDHENMFWYRQDPGLGLRLIYFSYDVKMKEKGDIPEGYSVSREKKERFSLILESASTNQTSMYLCASSSLVAGGLAGVYEQYFGPGTRLTVT.

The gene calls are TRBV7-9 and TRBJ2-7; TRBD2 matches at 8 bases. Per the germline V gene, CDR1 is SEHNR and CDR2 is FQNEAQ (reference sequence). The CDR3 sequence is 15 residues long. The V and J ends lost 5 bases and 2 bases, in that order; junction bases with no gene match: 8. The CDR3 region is CASSENSGNTYEQYF. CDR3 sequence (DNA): TGTGCCAGCAGCGAAAATAGCGGGAACACCTACGAGCAGTACTTC.

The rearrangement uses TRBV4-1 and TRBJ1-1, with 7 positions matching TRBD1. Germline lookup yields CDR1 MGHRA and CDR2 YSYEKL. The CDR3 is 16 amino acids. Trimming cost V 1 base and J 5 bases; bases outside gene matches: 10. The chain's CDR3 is CASSQVDRGGGTEAFF. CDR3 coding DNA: TGCGCCAGCAGCCAAGTTGATAGAGGGGGCGGGACTGAAGCTTTCTTT.

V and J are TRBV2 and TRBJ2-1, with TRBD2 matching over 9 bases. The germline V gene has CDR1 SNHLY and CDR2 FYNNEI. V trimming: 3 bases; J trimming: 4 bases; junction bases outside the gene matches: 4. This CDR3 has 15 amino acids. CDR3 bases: TGTGCCAGCAGTGACATTAGCGGGGGATACAATGAGCAGTTCTTC. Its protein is CASSDISGGYNEQFF.

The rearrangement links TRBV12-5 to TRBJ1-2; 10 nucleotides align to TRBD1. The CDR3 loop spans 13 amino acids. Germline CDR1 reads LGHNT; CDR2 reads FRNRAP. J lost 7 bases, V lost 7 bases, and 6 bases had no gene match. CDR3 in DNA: TGTGCTAGTGTTGACAGGGGGCGAGGTGGCTACACCTTC. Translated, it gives CASVDRGRGGYTF. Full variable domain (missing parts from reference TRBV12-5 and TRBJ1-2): DARVTQTPRHKVTEMGQEVTMRCQPILGHNTVFWYRQTMMQGLELLAYFRNRAPLDDSGMPKDRFSAEMPDATLATLKIQPSEPRDSAVYFCASVDRGRGGYTFGSGTRLTVV.

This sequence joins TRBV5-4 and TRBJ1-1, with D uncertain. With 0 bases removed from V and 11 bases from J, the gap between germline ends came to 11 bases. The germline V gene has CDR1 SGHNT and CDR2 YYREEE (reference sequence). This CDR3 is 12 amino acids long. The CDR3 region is CASSLESLGAFF. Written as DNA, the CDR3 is TGTGCCAGCAGCTTGGAGAGCCTGGGTGCTTTCTTT.

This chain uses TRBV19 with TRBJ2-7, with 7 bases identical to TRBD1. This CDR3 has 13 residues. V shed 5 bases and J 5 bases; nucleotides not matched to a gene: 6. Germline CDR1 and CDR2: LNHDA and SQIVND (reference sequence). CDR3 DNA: TGTGCCAGTAGTGACAGGGTAGTGGACGAGCAGTACTTC. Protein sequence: CASSDRVVDEQYF.

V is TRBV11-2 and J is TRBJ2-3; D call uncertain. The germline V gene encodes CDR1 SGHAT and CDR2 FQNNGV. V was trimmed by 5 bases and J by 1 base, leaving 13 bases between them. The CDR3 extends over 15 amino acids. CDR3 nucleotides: TGTGCCAGCAGCCTAGGGTCCTTTGGCACAGATACGCAGTATTTT. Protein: CASSLGSFGTDTQYF. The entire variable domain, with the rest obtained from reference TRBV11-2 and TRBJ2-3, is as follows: EAGVAQSPRYKIIEKRQSVAFWCNPISGHATLYWYQQILGQGPKLLIQFQNNGVVDDSQLPKDRFSAERLKGVDSTLKIQPAKLEDSAVYLCASSLGSFGTDTQYFGPGTRLTVL.

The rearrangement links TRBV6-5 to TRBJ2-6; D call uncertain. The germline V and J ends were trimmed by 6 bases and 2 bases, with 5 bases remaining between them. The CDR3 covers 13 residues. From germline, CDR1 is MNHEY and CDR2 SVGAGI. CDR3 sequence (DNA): TGTGCCAGCAGACCTCCTGGGGCCAACGTCCTGACTTTC. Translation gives CASRPPGANVLTF.

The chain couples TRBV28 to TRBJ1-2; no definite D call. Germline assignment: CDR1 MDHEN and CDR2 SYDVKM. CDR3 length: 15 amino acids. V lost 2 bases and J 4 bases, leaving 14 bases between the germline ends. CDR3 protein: CASSLQVGGSYGYTF. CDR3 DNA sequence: TGTGCCAGCAGTTTACAGGTGGGCGGGAGCTATGGCTACACCTTC.

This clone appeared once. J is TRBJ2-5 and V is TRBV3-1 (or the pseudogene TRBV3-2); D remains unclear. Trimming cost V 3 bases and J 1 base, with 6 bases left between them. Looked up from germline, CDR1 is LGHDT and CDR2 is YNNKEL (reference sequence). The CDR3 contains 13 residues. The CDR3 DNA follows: TGTGCCAGCAGCCATTTCGGCCAAGAGACCCAGTACTTC. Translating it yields CASSHFGQETQYF.

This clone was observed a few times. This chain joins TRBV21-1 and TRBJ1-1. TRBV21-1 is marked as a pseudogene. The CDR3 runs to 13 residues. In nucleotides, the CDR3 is TGTGCCAGCAATGGGGCTGGGGGCACTGAAGCTTTCTTT. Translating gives CASNGAGGTEAFF.

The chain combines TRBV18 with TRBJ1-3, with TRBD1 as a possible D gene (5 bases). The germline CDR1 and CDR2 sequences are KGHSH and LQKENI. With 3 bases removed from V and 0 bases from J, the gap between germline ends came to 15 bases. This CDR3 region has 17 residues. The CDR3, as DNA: TGTGCCAGCTCACCTCGTTTCGCAGGGACCTCTGGAAACACCATATATTTT. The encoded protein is CASSPRFAGTSGNTIYF.

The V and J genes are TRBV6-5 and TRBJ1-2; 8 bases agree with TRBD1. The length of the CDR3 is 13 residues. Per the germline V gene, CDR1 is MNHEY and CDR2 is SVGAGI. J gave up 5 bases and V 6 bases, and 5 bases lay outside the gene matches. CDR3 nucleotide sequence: TGTGCCAGCAGCAACAGGGGGGGGTATGGCTACACCTTC. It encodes CASSNRGGYGYTF.

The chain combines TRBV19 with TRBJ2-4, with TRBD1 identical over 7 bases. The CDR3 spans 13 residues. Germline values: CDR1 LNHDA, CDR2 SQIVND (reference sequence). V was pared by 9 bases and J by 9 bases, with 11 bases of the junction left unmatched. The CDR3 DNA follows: TGTGCCAGCCACCGACGGACAGGTGGCATTCAGTACTTC. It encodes CASHRRTGGIQYF.

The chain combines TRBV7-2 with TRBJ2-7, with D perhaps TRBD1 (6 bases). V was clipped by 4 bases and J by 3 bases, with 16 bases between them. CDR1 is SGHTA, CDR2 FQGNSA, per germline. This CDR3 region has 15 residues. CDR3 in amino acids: CASSSISGDRYEQYF. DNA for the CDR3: TGTGCCAGCAGCTCAATATCAGGGGACCGCTACGAGCAGTACTTC.

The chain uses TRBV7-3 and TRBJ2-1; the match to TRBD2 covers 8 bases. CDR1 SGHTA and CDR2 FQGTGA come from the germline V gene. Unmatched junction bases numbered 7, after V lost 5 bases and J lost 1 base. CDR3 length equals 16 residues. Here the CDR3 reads CASSRSGSRSYNEQFF. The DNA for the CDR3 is TGTGCCAGCAGCCGAAGCGGGAGTAGGTCCTACAATGAGCAGTTCTTC.

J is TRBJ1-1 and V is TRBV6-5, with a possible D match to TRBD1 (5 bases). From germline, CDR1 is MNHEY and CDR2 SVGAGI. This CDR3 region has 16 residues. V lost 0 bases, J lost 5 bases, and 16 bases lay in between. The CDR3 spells CASSYSTGGVHTEAFF. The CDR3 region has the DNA TGTGCCAGCAGTTACTCCACCGGGGGGGTGCATACTGAAGCTTTCTTT.